This T cell receptor beta chain was identified during a study of control samples from healthy donors and cancer patients. With V trimmed by 4 bases and J by 7 bases, 9 bases remained unmatched. The CDR3 has 16 amino acids. Germline values: CDR1 SGHRS, CDR2 YFSETQ. Assay used: immunoSEQ multiplex PCR; TCRdb lists only in-frame clones, some missing. Seen here are roughly 130,000 clones, about 92% observed once, and the top ten hold more than 1.5%. Sequences were obtained from PBMCs. This rearrangement joins TRBV5-1 to TRBJ2-5; 14 nucleotides match TRBD2. The sequence derives from a man aged 50 to 59 with head and neck cancer. The CDR3 region is CASSGLGTSGGGTQYF. As DNA, the CDR3 is TGCGCCAGCAGCGGACTTGGGACTAGCGGGGGTGGGACCCAGTACTTC. Using reference TRBV5-1 and TRBJ2-5 for the parts outside the CDR3, the full variable domain is KAGVTQTPRYLIKTRGQQVTLSCSPISGHRSVSWYQQTPGQGLQFLFEYFSETQRNKGNFPGRFSGRQFSNSRSEMNVSTLELGDSALYLCASSGLGTSGGGTQYFGPGTRLLVL.